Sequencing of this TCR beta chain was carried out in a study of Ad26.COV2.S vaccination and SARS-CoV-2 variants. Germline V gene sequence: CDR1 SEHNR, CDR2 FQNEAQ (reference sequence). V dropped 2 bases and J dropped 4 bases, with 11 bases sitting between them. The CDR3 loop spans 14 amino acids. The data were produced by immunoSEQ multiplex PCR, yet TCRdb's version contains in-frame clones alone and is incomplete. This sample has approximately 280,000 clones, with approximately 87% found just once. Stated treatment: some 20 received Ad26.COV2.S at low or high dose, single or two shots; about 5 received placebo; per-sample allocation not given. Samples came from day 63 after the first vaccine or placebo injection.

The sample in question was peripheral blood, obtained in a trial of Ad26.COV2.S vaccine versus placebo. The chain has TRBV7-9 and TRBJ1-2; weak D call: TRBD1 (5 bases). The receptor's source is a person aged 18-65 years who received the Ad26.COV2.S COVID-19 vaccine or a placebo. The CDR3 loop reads CASSLNNGAYGYTF. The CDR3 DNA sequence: TGTGCCAGCAGCTTAAATAACGGGGCCTATGGCTACACCTTC.